The clone carrying this TCR beta chain was detected a few times. The sample is drawn from a study of blood T cell repertoires in COVID-19. The wider study: The United States, Italy and Spain provided the acute and convalescent COVID-19 samples. Sources were T cells, B-cell-depleted T cells, or PBMCs; the material itself was cDNA or gDNA.

Between the trimmed V and J ends, which lost 6 bases and 5 bases, there was a span of 22 bases. CDR3 length: 16 amino acids. CDR1 SEHNR and CDR2 FQNEAQ come from the germline V gene (reference sequence). Assay used: immunoSEQ multiplex PCR; TCRdb lists only in-frame clones, some missing. The table records some 42,000 clones, approximately 86% of them present only once. The receptor was isolated from a man over 45 with active COVID-19. The chain links TRBV7-9 to TRBJ2-5; tentatively, D is TRBD2 (6 bases). The sample consisted of peripheral blood. The CDR3 DNA sequence: TGTGCCAGCAGAGGGACTGAAAGAAGGGGTGGGGAGACCCAGTACTTC. This codes for CASRGTERRGGETQYF.